These 10 T cell receptor beta chains were sequenced from one sample in a study of blood T cells in healthy people across ages. A second PCR, run for about 7 to 11 cycles, used a sample-barcoded 5' primer plus a J-beta primer mix. In TCRdb, the 5' RACE reads were re-called with MiXCR into one record per CDR3 protein. The sample holds around 600,000 distinct CDR3 sequences, 47% seen once. The sample consisted of blood. The receptors stem from a man of 80 years or more in good health.

The chain recombines TRBV20-1 with TRBJ2-5, with TRBD2 as a possible D gene (5 bases). The CDR3 covers 15 residues. V gave up 1 base and J gave up 1 base, with 13 bases separating them. The germline gives CDR1 DFQATT, CDR2 SNEGSKA (reference sequence). The CDR3 loop is CSARGPPRGQETQYF. The CDR3 coding sequence is TGCAGTGCTAGAGGGCCCCCCCGGGGCCAAGAGACCCAGTACTTC.

In this sample, this clonotype turned up a few times. V usage is TRBV10-3 and J usage is TRBJ2-7; D ambiguous. The CDR3 contains 14 residues. The V gene's germline CDR1 is ENHRY and CDR2 SYGVKD. V lost 0 bases to trimming and J lost 7 bases, with 13 bases between them. The CDR3 loop is CAISESTMRKEQYF. Written as DNA, the CDR3 is TGTGCCATCAGTGAGTCGACAATGAGGAAGGAGCAGTACTTC.

The chain couples TRBV7-2 to TRBJ2-5, with 12 bases fitting TRBD2. J was trimmed by 2 bases and V by 2 bases; bases with no gene match: 3. The CDR3 loop spans 16 amino acids. Germline V lookup: CDR1 SGHTA, CDR2 FQGNSA. The DNA of the CDR3 is TGTGCCAGCAGCTTATGGCTAGCGGGAGGGCAAGAGACCCAGTACTTC. Amino acid sequence: CASSLWLAGGQETQYF. The whole variable domain, remainder taken from reference TRBV7-2 and TRBJ2-5, is GAGVSQSPSNKVTEKGKDVELRCDPISGHTALYWYRQSLGQGLEFLIYFQGNSAPDKSGLPSDRFSAERTGGSVSTLTIQRTQQEDSAVYLCASSLWLAGGQETQYFGPGTRLLVL.

This clonotype was counted between two and nine times. The V and J genes are TRBV11-1 and TRBJ2-5; tentatively, D is TRBD1 (5 bases). Trimming left V 5 bases short and J 1 base short, with 14 bases between. The CDR3 has 15 amino acids. Germline CDR1 SGHAT, CDR2 FQDESV (reference sequence). The CDR3 nucleotides are TGTGCCAGCAGCCCCCAGGGCAGGACCCAAGAGACCCAGTACTTC. This codes for CASSPQGRTQETQYF.

The chain carries TRBV20-1 and TRBJ2-7; 11 bases agree with TRBD1. CDR3 length: 13 amino acids. Germline assignment: CDR1 DFQATT and CDR2 SNEGSKA (reference sequence). V shed 4 bases, J shed 4 bases, and the junction held 3 bases outside the gene matches. CDR3 amino acids: CSATGTGGYEQYF. The CDR3 DNA follows: TGCAGTGCTACCGGGACAGGGGGTTACGAGCAGTACTTC.

The genes are TRBV15 and TRBJ2-7; D may correspond to TRBD1 or TRBD2 (5 bases each). The CDR3 covers 15 residues. Germline V CDR1 and CDR2: LNHNV, YYDKDF (reference sequence). V lost 0 bases, J lost 3 bases, and 12 bases lay in between. The CDR3 spells CATSRDPGPDYEQYF. In DNA form, the CDR3 reads TGTGCCACCAGCAGAGATCCGGGACCCGACTACGAGCAGTACTTC.

This clonotype was counted between two and nine times. The chain has TRBV6-6 and TRBJ2-3; a weak D match, TRBD1 (5 bases). Germline V CDR1 and CDR2: MNHNY, SVGAGI (reference sequence). The CDR3 contains 13 residues. The V end lost 2 bases, the J end lost 5 bases, and 8 bases lay between the germline ends. CDR3 in DNA: TGTGCCAGCAGTTACAAAAGGGGAGATACGCAGTATTTT. This translates into CASSYKRGDTQYF.

The rearrangement joins TRBV7-8 to TRBJ1-4; tentatively, D is TRBD1 (5 bases). The CDR3 loop spans 14 amino acids. V lost 0 bases, J lost 7 bases, and 9 bases lay in between. The V gene's germline CDR1 is SGHVS and CDR2 FQNEAQ. The CDR3 reads CASSLARVSEKLFF. DNA for the CDR3: TGTGCCAGCAGCTTAGCCAGGGTCAGTGAAAAACTGTTTTTT.

The CDR3 here is CASKGAGRNEKLFF. The DNA for the CDR3 is TGTGCCAGCAAGGGAGCGGGCAGGAACGAAAAACTGTTTTTT. The genes are TRBV6-6 and TRBJ1-4; D is unresolved. CDR1 and CDR2 from the germline V gene are MNHNY and SVGAGI (reference sequence). V was trimmed by 7 bases and J by 8 bases, leaving 17 bases between them. This CDR3 is built from 14 residues.

The chain recombines TRBV20-1 with TRBJ2-3; 14 nucleotides align to TRBD2. Germline V CDR1 and CDR2: DFQATT, SNEGSKA (reference sequence). CDR3 length: 14 residues. V shed 1 base, J shed 8 bases, and the junction held 2 bases outside the gene matches. The CDR3 DNA reads as TGCAGTGCTAGAGTGGGGACTAGCGGGGGTACGCAGTATTTT. It translates to CSARVGTSGGTQYF.